The 32 T cell receptor beta chains listed next were all sequenced from one sample in a study of T cell responses to AZD1222 COVID-19 vaccine. Libraries were prepared by immunoSEQ multiplex PCR; TCRdb keeps only in-frame clonotypes and omits some of them. The sample contains roughly 84,000 clones, 80% to 90% of which appear only once. This material consisted of peripheral blood, taken 28 days after the second AZD1222 dose. The receptors here all came from an adult who received the AZD1222 COVID-19 vaccine.

V and J are TRBV28 and TRBJ1-1; D gene unclear. The V gene lost 7 bases and the J gene lost 4 bases, with 10 bases spanning the gap. This CDR3 comprises 12 residues. The germline V gene encodes CDR1 MDHEN and CDR2 SYDVKM. The CDR3 is CASIRWGTEAFF. The CDR3 nucleotides are TGTGCCAGCATCAGGTGGGGCACTGAAGCTTTCTTT. The full variable domain, in which reference TRBV28 and TRBJ1-1 provide the parts outside the CDR3, is DVKVTQSSRYLVKRTGEKVFLECVQDMDHENMFWYRQDPGLGLRLIYFSYDVKMKEKGDIPEGYSVSREKKERFSLILESASTNQTSMYLCASIRWGTEAFFGQGTRLTVV.

The rearrangement links TRBV29-1 to TRBJ1-2; 7 bases fit TRBD1. The trim removed 0 bases at V and 2 bases at J, leaving 6 bases unmatched. CDR3 length: 15 amino acids. Germline V lookup: CDR1 SQVTM, CDR2 ANQGSEA. The CDR3 coding sequence is TGCAGCGTTGAAGACGTGGACAGGACAAACTATGGCTACACCTTC. Amino acid sequence: CSVEDVDRTNYGYTF. Using reference TRBV29-1 and TRBJ1-2 for the parts outside the CDR3, the full variable domain is SAVISQKPSRDICQRGTSLTIQCQVDSQVTMMFWYRQQPGQSLTLIATANQGSEATYESGFVIDKFPISRPNLTFSTLTVSNMSPEDSSIYLCSVEDVDRTNYGYTFGSGTRLTVV.

This chain links TRBV12-5 with TRBJ2-2, with D possibly TRBD1 on 5 matching bases. Trimming cost V 1 base and J 3 bases, with 9 bases left between them. This CDR3 is built from 15 residues. Per the germline V gene, CDR1 is LGHNT and CDR2 is FRNRAP. CDR3 sequence: CASGLALGDTGELFF. In nucleotides, the CDR3 is TGTGCTAGTGGTTTGGCCCTAGGGGACACCGGGGAGCTGTTTTTT.

The rearrangement links TRBV6-1 to TRBJ1-3; D is uncertain. The CDR3 has 14 amino acids. Germline V lookup: CDR1 MNHNS, CDR2 SASEGT. Between the trimmed V and J ends, which lost 0 bases and 4 bases, there was a span of 7 bases. The DNA for the CDR3 is TGTGCCAGCAGTGAAGCGCGAGGGGGAAACACCATATATTTT. Protein: CASSEARGGNTIYF.

J is TRBJ2-2 and V is TRBV28, with a tentative D call TRBD1 (5 bases). CDR3 size: 14 residues. Germline CDR1 reads MDHEN; CDR2 reads SYDVKM. V gave up 1 base and J gave up 5 bases, with 8 bases separating them. The CDR3 DNA reads as TGTGCCAGCAGTTTATCAGGGAATACCGGGGAGCTGTTTTTT. It yields the protein CASSLSGNTGELFF.

The chain uses TRBV27 and TRBJ2-5; D unresolved. Germline CDR1 and CDR2: MNHEY and SMNVEV (reference sequence). The CDR3 has 13 amino acids. V was pared by 0 bases and J by 5 bases, with 7 bases between. The CDR3 nucleotides read TGTGCCAGCAGTTTATCCTTTTCGGAGACCCAGTACTTC. Its translation: CASSLSFSETQYF.

This clone was counted a single time. V is TRBV11-3 and J is TRBJ2-7; D gene uncertain. Trimming shortened V by 0 bases and J by 6 bases, and 6 bases separated the two germline ends. The CDR3 contains 12 residues. Germline lookup yields CDR1 SGHNT and CDR2 YENEEA. CDR3 protein: CASSLDVGEQYV. CDR3 DNA sequence: TGTGCCAGCAGCTTAGACGTAGGCGAGCAGTACGTC.

This clone was observed a handful of times. The chain uses TRBV19 and TRBJ1-1, with D possibly matching TRBD1 (5 bases). The germline CDR1 and CDR2 sequences are LNHDA and SQIVND (reference sequence). The CDR3 length is 14 residues. V gave up 4 bases and J gave up 4 bases, with 13 bases separating them. The CDR3 DNA follows: TGTGCCAGTAGTAAGGCAGGGTGGTCCACTGAAGCTTTCTTT. Protein sequence: CASSKAGWSTEAFF.

The rearrangement links TRBV10-3 to TRBJ2-5; D is possibly TRBD2 (6 bases). The V and J ends lost 0 bases and 2 bases respectively, with 10 bases between them. The germline CDR1 and CDR2 sequences are ENHRY and SYGVKD. The CDR3 has 15 amino acids. CDR3 in amino acids: CAISESLAEQETQYF. The CDR3 DNA reads TGTGCCATCAGTGAGTCGTTAGCGGAGCAAGAGACCCAGTACTTC.

This chain connects TRBV6-5 to TRBJ2-5, with D tentatively TRBD2 (5 bases). Germline CDR1 is MNHEY and CDR2 is SVGAGI. The V gene lost 0 bases and the J gene lost 5 bases, with 10 bases spanning the gap. The CDR3 is 14 amino acids. CDR3 in amino acids: CASSYSDRGETQYF. For the CDR3, the DNA is TGTGCCAGCAGTTACTCGGATCGAGGGGAGACCCAGTACTTC.

This chain connects TRBV19 to TRBJ1-1; 9 nucleotides match TRBD1. Germline CDR1 is LNHDA and CDR2 is SQIVND (reference sequence). The CDR3 runs to 14 residues. Trimming cost V 9 bases and J 5 bases; bases outside gene matches: 10. The CDR3 here is CASQTGGGTTEAFF. For the CDR3, the DNA is TGTGCCAGCCAGACAGGGGGTGGTACGACTGAAGCTTTCTTT.

V gene TRBV3-1 (or the pseudogene TRBV3-2) combines with J gene TRBJ2-4; a possible D gene is TRBD1 (6 bases). Germline V gives CDR1 LGHDT, CDR2 YNNKEL (reference sequence). V shed 4 bases and J shed 1 base, with 20 bases lying between them. The CDR3 extends over 18 amino acids. Here the CDR3 DNA reads TGTGCCAGCAGCCCACCCCAAACAGGGATCGGGGCCAAAAACATTCAGTACTTC. This codes for CASSPPQTGIGAKNIQYF.

The J gene is TRBJ1-4, the V gene TRBV12-3 or TRBV12-4; a possible D gene is TRBD1 (5 bases). The CDR3 totals 13 residues. Between the trimmed V and J ends, which lost 6 bases and 7 bases, there was a span of 12 bases. CDR3 sequence: CASRPQGFEKLFF. The CDR3 DNA follows: TGTGCCAGCAGACCCCAGGGTTTTGAAAAACTGTTTTTT.

The count of this clone is one. The V and J genes are TRBV5-1 and TRBJ1-6; D is unclear. The length of the CDR3 is 16 residues. Deletions cut 0 bases from V and 3 bases from J, with 10 bases between. Germline assignment: CDR1 SGHRS and CDR2 YFSETQ. DNA of the CDR3: TGCGCCAGCAGCTTGGCTGCCACGGGCTATAATTCACCCCTCCACTTT. This gives the protein CASSLAATGYNSPLHF.

The V gene is TRBV11-3, the J gene TRBJ1-1; the match to TRBD1 covers 8 bases. The CDR3 covers 15 residues. Germline V lookup: CDR1 SGHNT, CDR2 YENEEA. V lost 1 base to trimming and J lost 5 bases; unmatched junction nucleotides: 6. The CDR3 sequence: CASSLGQGLGTEAFF. Written as DNA, the CDR3 is TGTGCCAGCAGCTTAGGACAGGGGCTTGGGACTGAAGCTTTCTTT.

The chain couples TRBV27 to TRBJ1-1; D is perhaps TRBD1 (5 bases). Deletions cut 5 bases from V and 3 bases from J, with 10 bases between. This CDR3 is 13 amino acids long. The germline CDR1 and CDR2 sequences are MNHEY and SMNVEV (reference sequence). CDR3 amino acids: CASSPPGDTEAFF. The CDR3 nucleotides are TGTGCCAGCAGTCCTCCGGGGGACACTGAAGCTTTCTTT.

The V call is TRBV12-3 or TRBV12-4, the J call TRBJ2-3, with D unresolved. The ends were cut back, 6 bases at V and 2 bases at J, with 6 bases in the middle. This CDR3 spans 12 amino acids. In nucleotides, the CDR3 is TGTGCCAGCAGGGTCTTCACAGATACGCAGTATTTT. It encodes CASRVFTDTQYF.

The chain carries TRBV7-2 and TRBJ2-1; 9 nucleotides align to TRBD2. Looked up from germline, CDR1 is SGHTA and CDR2 is FQGNSA. The CDR3 length is 16 residues. J was trimmed by 9 bases and V by 5 bases; bases with no gene match: 14. The CDR3 here is CASSPRAGGPTGEQFF. CDR3 DNA sequence: TGTGCCAGCAGCCCTAGAGCGGGAGGCCCAACAGGTGAGCAGTTCTTC.

The chain carries TRBV11-2 and TRBJ1-1; maybe TRBD1 (5 bases). The CDR3 has 17 amino acids. Looked up from germline, CDR1 is SGHAT and CDR2 is FQNNGV. The V end lost 5 bases, the J end lost 0 bases, and 19 bases lay between the germline ends. The DNA of the CDR3 is TGTGCCAGCAGCGCTCTGGGGCTCCTTGGCGTGAACACTGAAGCTTTCTTT. It codes for CASSALGLLGVNTEAFF.

CDR3: CASSPVIYGYTF. The CDR3 DNA is TGTGCCAGCAGCCCCGTGATTTATGGCTACACCTTC. V is TRBV6-2 or TRBV6-3 and J is TRBJ1-2; D remains unclear. Germline V gene lookup returns CDR1 MNHEY and CDR2 SVGEGT. The CDR3 contains 12 residues. V gave up 6 bases and J gave up 5 bases, with 10 bases separating them.

This chain connects TRBV25-1 to TRBJ1-1; tentatively, D is TRBD1 (6 bases). V gave up 6 bases and J gave up 6 bases, with 14 bases separating them. The CDR3 has 13 amino acids. Germline V gene data show CDR1 as MGHDK and CDR2 as SYGVNS. The CDR3 is CASSRDTGSEAFF. The CDR3 DNA is TGTGCCAGCAGCCGGGACACCGGATCTGAAGCTTTCTTT.

This clone was counted between two and nine times. This chain links TRBV2 with TRBJ1-3; D gene ambiguous. The V gene's germline CDR1 is SNHLY and CDR2 FYNNEI. This CDR3 region has 13 residues. Trimming stripped 4 bases from V and 4 bases from J, with 8 bases between. The CDR3 here is CASSGYSGNTIYF. CDR3 nucleotide sequence: TGTGCCAGCAGTGGTTATTCAGGAAACACCATATATTTT.

This sequence joins TRBV28 and TRBJ2-7; TRBD1 might be the D (8 bases). Germline V gives CDR1 MDHEN, CDR2 SYDVKM. V was shortened by 8 bases and J by 0 bases, with 17 bases between the two germline ends. The CDR3 spans 15 residues. The CDR3 DNA sequence: TGTGCCAGCGCCCCCGGGGGGACAGGCTCCTACGAGCAGTACTTC. It codes for CASAPGGTGSYEQYF.

The V call is TRBV7-8, the J call TRBJ1-1; D ambiguous. The CDR3 has 12 amino acids. Germline CDR1 is SGHVS and CDR2 is FQNEAQ. V dropped 5 bases and J dropped 4 bases, with 8 bases sitting between them. CDR3 in amino acids: CASSPYGTEAFF. The CDR3 DNA is TGTGCCAGCAGCCCGTATGGCACTGAAGCTTTCTTT. Full variable domain (remainder filled in from reference TRBV7-8 and TRBJ1-1): GAGVSQSPRYKVAKRGQDVALRCDPISGHVSLFWYQQALGQGPEFLTYFQNEAQLDKSGLPSDRFFAERPEGSVSTLKIQRTQQEDSAVYLCASSPYGTEAFFGQGTRLTVV.

This rearrangement joins TRBV7-8 to TRBJ2-7; no clear D. The V end was cut by 5 bases, the J end by 5 bases, with 13 bases between. Germline V gene sequence: CDR1 SGHVS, CDR2 FQNEAQ. There are 13 residues in the CDR3. CDR3 in amino acids: CASSRDRLNEQYF. The CDR3 DNA reads as TGTGCCAGCAGCCGAGATCGACTGAACGAGCAGTACTTC. Using reference TRBV7-8 and TRBJ2-7 for the parts outside the CDR3, the full variable domain is GAGVSQSPRYKVAKRGQDVALRCDPISGHVSLFWYQQALGQGPEFLTYFQNEAQLDKSGLPSDRFFAERPEGSVSTLKIQRTQQEDSAVYLCASSRDRLNEQYFGPGTRLTVT.

This sequence joins TRBV10-3 and TRBJ2-7; 9 bases agree with TRBD1. From germline, CDR1 is ENHRY and CDR2 SYGVKD. This CDR3 comprises 15 residues. V was pared by 2 bases and J by 4 bases, with 6 bases of the junction left unmatched. DNA for the CDR3: TGTGCCATCAGTGAGCCGGGACAGGGATCGTACGAGCAGTACTTC. Translating it yields CAISEPGQGSYEQYF.

The table lists this clone with a count of one. This chain connects TRBV12-5 to TRBJ2-7; a possible D gene is TRBD1 (5 bases). V lost 6 bases and J 5 bases, leaving 14 bases between the germline ends. Germline V gene sequence: CDR1 LGHNT, CDR2 FRNRAP. CDR3 size: 13 residues. CDR3 sequence reads: CASGSPGSHEQYV. Here the CDR3 DNA reads TGTGCTAGTGGCTCTCCAGGGTCCCACGAGCAGTACGTC.

The chain recombines TRBV27 with TRBJ1-5, with D possibly being TRBD1 (5 bases). Per the germline V gene, CDR1 is MNHEY and CDR2 is SMNVEV (reference sequence). This CDR3 is 16 amino acids long. V was trimmed by 0 bases and J by 0 bases, leaving 9 bases between them. CDR3 region: CASSLSGVGSNQPQHF. CDR3 nucleotide sequence: TGTGCCAGCAGTTTATCAGGGGTCGGTAGCAATCAGCCCCAGCATTTT.

This chain links TRBV5-6 with TRBJ1-2; the match to TRBD1 covers 8 bases. With 0 bases clipped from V and 7 bases from J, the junction kept 2 bases outside the gene matches. The CDR3 loop spans 13 amino acids. The germline V gene has CDR1 SGHDT and CDR2 YYEEEE. CDR3 coding DNA: TGTGCCAGCAGCTTGGGGACAGGGAGTGGCTACACCTTC. It codes for CASSLGTGSGYTF.

This clone turned up a few times. The V gene is TRBV9, the J gene TRBJ2-3; TRBD1 or TRBD2 may be the D gene (5 bases each). The CDR3 totals 15 residues. Looked up from germline, CDR1 is SGDLS and CDR2 is YYNGEE. V dropped 4 bases and J dropped 2 bases, with 14 bases sitting between them. CDR3 sequence reads: CASSSQWGPTDTQYF. The CDR3 nucleotides are TGTGCCAGCAGCTCACAGTGGGGACCCACAGATACGCAGTATTTT.

V and J are TRBV6-5 and TRBJ2-3; D is uncertain. Germline V CDR1 and CDR2: MNHEY, SVGAGI. V lost 7 bases and J lost 3, with 11 bases in between. The CDR3 has 13 amino acids. CDR3: CASTVTPTDTQYF. DNA for the CDR3: TGTGCCAGCACCGTCACACCTACAGATACGCAGTATTTT.

This clone was recorded only once. This chain uses TRBV27 with TRBJ2-4, with D possibly matching TRBD2 (5 bases). CDR1 MNHEY and CDR2 SMNVEV come from the germline V gene (reference sequence). The V end was cut by 1 base, the J end by 1 base, with 14 bases between. The CDR3 covers 17 residues. CDR3 DNA: TGTGCCAGCAGTTTATTCCCCCCCGGCGGGGCCAAAAACATTCAGTACTTC. It is translated as CASSLFPPGGAKNIQYF.